Below are 22 T cell receptor beta chains sequenced from a single sample in a study of Graves' ophthalmopathy and Graves' hyperthyroidism (dated by TCRdb to about 2018). Sequencing took place on an Illumina HiSeq 2000. For repertoire sequencing, TCR beta CDR3 regions were amplified from RNA transcripts. A first-round RT-PCR used HTBI primers with the Qiagen OneStep RT-PCR kit, followed by a second-round multiplex PCR, size selection and purification. TCRdb handled the public reads itself, with Q25 trimming in fastp and clone calling in MiXCR, and kept productive beta chains. Identical CDR3 protein sequences are pooled into one entry, listed with their most common genes and DNA. The sample table contains 1 million to 1.3 million distinct CDR3 sequences; only one count was recorded for roughly two fifths of them. The ten largest clones capture 11% of the sample. Sample: peripheral blood or thyroid tissue (not recorded which). The receptors originated from an adult man with Graves' hyperthyroidism.

The chain links TRBV4-3 to TRBJ2-7; D may match TRBD1 or TRBD2 (5 bases each). Germline lookup yields CDR1 LGHNA and CDR2 YSLEER. Trimming removed 0 bases at V and 4 bases at J, with 10 bases between. This CDR3 is built from 14 residues. CDR3 nucleotides: TGCGCCAGCAGCCAAGACTGGGACGGGTACGAGCAGTACTTC. It is translated as CASSQDWDGYEQYF.

This chain uses TRBV2 with TRBJ2-3; D is perhaps TRBD2 (5 bases). The CDR3 totals 14 residues. V was shortened by 6 bases and J by 5 bases, with 15 bases between the two germline ends. Germline-derived CDR1 and CDR2 are SNHLY and FYNNEI. CDR3 bases: TGTGCCAGCAGACAGCGGTCCCTGGGAGATACGCAGTATTTT. This codes for CASRQRSLGDTQYF.

This rearrangement joins TRBV5-1 to TRBJ1-6, with D perhaps TRBD1 (6 bases). CDR1 is SGHRS and CDR2 is YFSETQ in the germline V gene. The germline V and J ends were trimmed by 4 bases and 9 bases, with 17 bases remaining between them. The CDR3 loop spans 15 amino acids. CDR3 residues: CASSRLQGRSSPLHF. The CDR3 DNA is TGCGCCAGCAGCCGGTTACAGGGACGGAGTTCACCCCTCCACTTT.

This clonotype was detected many times. The gene calls are TRBV5-1 and TRBJ2-7; D perhaps matches TRBD2 (6 bases). The V and J ends lost 4 bases and 5 bases respectively, with 13 bases between them. This CDR3 contains 13 residues. Per the germline V gene, CDR1 is SGHRS and CDR2 is YFSETQ. CDR3 residues: CASSHWGVDEQYF. In nucleotides, the CDR3 is TGCGCCAGCAGCCACTGGGGGGTTGACGAGCAGTACTTC. Supplemented by reference TRBV5-1 and TRBJ2-7, the full variable domain reads KAGVTQTPRYLIKTRGQQVTLSCSPISGHRSVSWYQQTPGQGLQFLFEYFSETQRNKGNFPGRFSGRQFSNSRSEMNVSTLELGDSALYLCASSHWGVDEQYFGPGTRLTVT.

The J gene is TRBJ1-3, the V gene TRBV28; D is ambiguous. Germline loops: CDR1 MDHEN, CDR2 SYDVKM. The CDR3 is 15 residues long. The ends were cut back, 4 bases at V and 0 bases at J, with 10 bases in the middle. CDR3 sequence: CASSYSGFSGNTIYF. The CDR3 bases are TGTGCCAGCAGTTACAGCGGATTCTCTGGAAACACCATATATTTT. Based on the CDR3 plus reference TRBV28 and TRBJ1-3, the full variable domain is DVKVTQSSRYLVKRTGEKVFLECVQDMDHENMFWYRQDPGLGLRLIYFSYDVKMKEKGDIPEGYSVSREKKERFSLILESASTNQTSMYLCASSYSGFSGNTIYFGEGSWLTVV.

This clonotype was observed many times. V usage is TRBV7-2 and J usage is TRBJ1-2, with D perhaps matching TRBD1 (5 bases). The CDR3 runs 8 residues. V was trimmed by 4 bases and J by 14 bases, leaving 5 bases between them. CDR1 is SGHTA and CDR2 is FQGNSA in the germline V gene. CDR3 nucleotides: TGTGCCAGCAGCTGGGGGACCTTC. Its translation is CASSWGTF.

The chain uses TRBV7-8 and TRBJ2-2, with TRBD1 as a possible D gene (6 bases). The V gene lost 1 base and the J gene lost 1 base, with 13 bases spanning the gap. The CDR3 sequence is 17 residues long. Germline CDR1 SGHVS, CDR2 FQNEAQ. The CDR3: CASSLGGRGLNTGELFF. The CDR3 nucleotides are TGTGCCAGCAGCTTAGGTGGCAGGGGATTGAACACCGGGGAGCTGTTTTTT.

This clonotype came up a few times. The V call is TRBV4-2, the J call TRBJ2-5, with D tentatively TRBD1 (6 bases). V lost 4 bases, J lost 0 bases, and 15 bases lay in between. Germline assignment: CDR1 LGHNA and CDR2 YNFKEQ. This CDR3 comprises 16 residues. The CDR3 here is CASSPKSDSYQETQYF. CDR3 in DNA: TGTGCCAGCAGCCCTAAATCGGACAGCTACCAAGAGACCCAGTACTTC.

This clonotype has just a few counts. The V and J genes are TRBV14 and TRBJ2-3, with unresolved D. The V and J ends lost 3 bases and 7 bases respectively, with 20 bases between them. The CDR3 is 16 residues long. Per germline, CDR1 SGHDN and CDR2 FVKESK. The CDR3 region is CASSHRSGPPVNTQYF. In DNA, the CDR3 is TGTGCCAGCAGCCATCGTTCCGGACCTCCCGTGAATACGCAGTATTTT.

This chain links TRBV12-3 or TRBV12-4 with TRBJ1-2; no reliable D call. CDR3 length: 15 residues. Trimming stripped 2 bases from V and 2 bases from J, with 12 bases between. The CDR3: CASSLSGITNYGYTF. The CDR3 bases are TGTGCCAGCAGTTTATCCGGAATTACGAACTATGGCTACACCTTC.

Comments on this clonotype: This sequence may be a read error, since a much larger clone differs from it by one base. The V and J genes are TRBV20-1 and TRBJ2-7, with 9 bases lining up with TRBD2. The germline V gene encodes CDR1 DFQATT and CDR2 SNEGSKA (reference sequence). J gave up 5 bases and V 6 bases, and 14 bases lay outside the gene matches. This CDR3 is built from 15 residues. The CDR3: CSAATTRTSADEQYF. For the CDR3, the DNA is TGCAGTGCCGCTACTACCAGGACTAGCGCCGACGAGCAGTACTTC.

This clonotype showed up just a few times. A much larger clone lies a single base off, so this may be a read error. The CDR3 loop is CATSRGGGQNNGQFF. The CDR3 coding sequence is TGTGCCACCAGCAGAGGGGGGGGCCAAAACAATGGGCAGTTCTTC. This chain connects TRBV15 to TRBJ2-1, with D perhaps TRBD2 (7 bases). The germline CDR1 and CDR2 sequences are LNHNV and YYDKDF (reference sequence). The length of the CDR3 is 15 residues. Full variable domain (rest looked up from reference TRBV15 and TRBJ2-1): DAMVIQNPRYQVTQFGKPVTLSCSQTLNHNVMYWYQQKSSQAPKLLFHYYDKDFNNEADTPDNFQSRRPNTSFCFLDIRSPGLGDTAMYLCATSRGGGQNNGQFFGPGTRLTVL.

The chain carries TRBV6-5 and TRBJ1-1; D is unclear. This CDR3 contains 19 residues. Germline V gene sequence: CDR1 MNHEY, CDR2 SVGAGI. V lost 7 bases and J 0 bases, leaving 27 bases between the germline ends. CDR3 protein: CASTPHPGGHSWMNTEAFF. The CDR3 bases are TGTGCCAGCACCCCCCACCCAGGAGGTCACAGCTGGATGAACACTGAAGCTTTCTTT.

This clonotype was seen ten or more times. This chain joins TRBV12-3 or TRBV12-4 and TRBJ1-6; D may be TRBD1 (6 bases). CDR3 length equals 15 residues. The V end was cut by 7 bases, the J end by 0 bases, with 10 bases between. In DNA, the CDR3 is TGTGCCAGCACCCCGGACAGCTCCTATAATTCACCCCTCCACTTT. It is translated as CASTPDSSYNSPLHF.

As to this clonotype: This may arise from a read error, as a much more abundant clone is one base away. In DNA, the CDR3 is TGCGCCAGCAGCTTGGGGGCAGGGTGCTATCAGCCCCAGCATTTT. Its protein product is CASSLGAGCYQPQHF. The chain recombines TRBV7-9 with TRBJ1-5; perhaps TRBD1 as D (6 bases). Germline assignment: CDR1 SEHNR and CDR2 FQNEAQ (reference sequence). This CDR3 region has 15 residues.

At least ten counts were recorded for this clonotype. The V call is TRBV7-2, the J call TRBJ1-5; perhaps TRBD1 as D (5 bases). The CDR3 is 14 residues long. Trimming took 5 bases from V and 7 from J, leaving 15 bases between them. The germline V gene encodes CDR1 SGHTA and CDR2 FQGNSA. CDR3 in DNA: TGTGCCAGCAGCCGGGGGATGGGTTGGCAGCCCCAGCATTTT. This translates into CASSRGMGWQPQHF.

There are a few counts of this clonotype. The chain uses TRBV11-1 and TRBJ2-3, with a weak D call TRBD1 (5 bases). This CDR3 is built from 16 residues. Germline-derived CDR1 and CDR2 are SGHAT and FQDESV (reference sequence). V lost 5 bases and J 2 bases, leaving 17 bases between the germline ends. In nucleotides, the CDR3 is TGTGCCAGCAGCGCAAAGGGGTACAGGACCACAGATACGCAGTATTTT. As protein: CASSAKGYRTTDTQYF.

This clonotype has at least ten counts. The chain links TRBV29-1 to TRBJ2-7; 12 bases match TRBD2. The germline CDR1 and CDR2 sequences are SQVTM and ANQGSEA. This CDR3 comprises 13 residues. Germline trimming cut 8 bases from V and 7 bases from J; bases unmatched to any gene: 9. The CDR3 here is CSFGLAGSSEQYF. The CDR3 nucleotides read TGCAGCTTTGGACTAGCGGGGTCTTCAGAGCAGTACTTC.

The chain employs TRBV10-3 and TRBJ1-1, with TRBD1 as a possible D gene (5 bases). Trimming cost V 6 bases and J 2 bases, with 13 bases left between them. In germline, CDR1 is ENHRY, CDR2 SYGVKD. CDR3 length: 14 amino acids. The CDR3 sequence is CAISDGGGNTEAFF. CDR3 in DNA: TGTGCCATCAGCGATGGGGGAGGAAACACTGAAGCTTTCTTT.

There are a few counts of this clonotype. This chain uses TRBV7-8 with TRBJ1-4; D is perhaps TRBD1 (5 bases). This CDR3 contains 14 residues. Germline V gene lookup returns CDR1 SGHVS and CDR2 FQNEAQ. V lost 4 bases and J lost 8, with 14 bases in between. The CDR3 sequence: CASSSSGTEEKLFF. In DNA, the CDR3 is TGTGCCAGCAGCTCTTCCGGGACGGAGGAAAAACTGTTTTTT.

This clonotype was picked up many times. The chain employs TRBV29-1 and TRBJ2-7; D may be TRBD2 (5 bases). The V end lost 3 bases, the J end lost 0 bases, and 24 bases lay between the germline ends. The CDR3 has 18 amino acids. CDR1 is SQVTM, CDR2 ANQGSEA, per germline. CDR3 amino acids: CSVEYLRNSERSSYEQYF. Written as DNA, the CDR3 is TGCAGCGTTGAGTATCTCCGAAACTCAGAGCGGAGCTCCTACGAGCAGTACTTC.

This clonotype has a count of ten or more. The chain joins TRBV6-5 to TRBJ1-1; the D is unclear. Trimming left V 8 bases short and J 3 bases short, with 7 bases between. Germline V gene lookup returns CDR1 MNHEY and CDR2 SVGAGI. The CDR3 is 11 residues long. CDR3 sequence (DNA): TGTGCCAGCTGGCGCTACACTGAAGCTTTCTTT. Translating gives CASWRYTEAFF.